The subject of this entry is one T cell receptor beta chain. This sample stems from a study of T-cell memory formation after mild COVID-19. Germline V lookup: CDR1 MDHEN, CDR2 SYDVKM. CDR3 length: 13 residues. Trimming shortened V by 2 bases and J by 6 bases, and 10 bases separated the two germline ends. Via MiXCR, TCRdb re-called the 5' RACE reads, giving one row per CDR3 protein. This sample carries roughly 130,000 distinct CDR3 sequences, approximately 15% of them seen once, and the ten largest clones take approximately 5.2%. V is TRBV28 and J is TRBJ1-1; D gene uncertain. The sequenced material came from PBMCs or a T cell subset sorted from them (not recorded which). The TCR comes from a man between 18 and 35 years old who had mild COVID-19 (a few samples of this study predate the infection). Cell type and time point are not known. CDR3 protein: CASSLPASSEAFF. Here the CDR3 DNA reads TGTGCCAGCAGTTTACCGGCCTCTTCTGAAGCTTTCTTT.